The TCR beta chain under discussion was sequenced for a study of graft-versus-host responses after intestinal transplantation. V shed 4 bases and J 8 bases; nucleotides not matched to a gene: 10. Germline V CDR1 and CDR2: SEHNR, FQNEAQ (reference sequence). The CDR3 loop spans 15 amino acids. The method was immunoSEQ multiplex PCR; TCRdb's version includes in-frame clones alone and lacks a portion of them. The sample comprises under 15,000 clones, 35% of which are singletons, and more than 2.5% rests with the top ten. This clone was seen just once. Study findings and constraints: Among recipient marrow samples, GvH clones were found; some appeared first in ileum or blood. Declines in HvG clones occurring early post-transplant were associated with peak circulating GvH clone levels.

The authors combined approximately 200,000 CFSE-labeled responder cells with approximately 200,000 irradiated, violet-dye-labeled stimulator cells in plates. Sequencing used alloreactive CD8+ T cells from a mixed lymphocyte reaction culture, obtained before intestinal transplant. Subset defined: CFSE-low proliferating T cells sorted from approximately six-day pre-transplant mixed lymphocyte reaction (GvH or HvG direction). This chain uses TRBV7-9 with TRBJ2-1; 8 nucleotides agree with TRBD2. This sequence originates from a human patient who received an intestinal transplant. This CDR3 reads CASSSTGTRIYEQFF. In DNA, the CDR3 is TGTGCCAGCAGCTCAACCGGGACTAGAATCTATGAGCAGTTCTTC. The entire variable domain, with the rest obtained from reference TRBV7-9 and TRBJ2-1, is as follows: DTGVSQNPRHKITKRGQNVTFRCDPISEHNRLYWYRQTLGQGPEFLTYFQNEAQLEKSRLLSDRFSAERPKGSFSTLEIQRTEQGDSAMYLCASSSTGTRIYEQFFGPGTRLTVL.